This T cell receptor beta chain was identified during a study of blood T cell repertoires in COVID-19. Across the whole study: Acute and convalescent COVID-19 specimens originated in the United States, Italy and Spain. Nucleic acid was either cDNA or gDNA, and it came from T cells, B-cell-depleted T cells, or PBMCs.

From germline, CDR1 is LNHDA and CDR2 SQIVND (reference sequence). The CDR3 totals 14 residues. V lost 3 bases to trimming and J lost 7 bases; unmatched junction nucleotides: 5. Original methodology: Estimated nucleated cell counts came from reference gene primer amplification. Sequenced by immunoSEQ multiplex PCR; TCRdb stores in-frame clones only, minus some. The V and J calls and clone size were taken over from that table, and D and trimming were inferred from the DNA. The table records 70,000 to 95,000 clones, roughly 90% of them present only once. This chain links TRBV19 with TRBJ2-2; 7 bases map to TRBD1. This sequence was found in a human donor with active COVID-19. The donor label of this sample is uncertain. Sequenced: peripheral blood. CDR3 protein: CASSIRGRGGELFF. The CDR3 nucleotides are TGTGCCAGTAGTATTAGGGGGCGAGGCGGGGAGCTGTTTTTT. The full variable domain, its missing parts supplied by reference TRBV19 and TRBJ2-2, is DGGITQSPKYLFRKEGQNVTLSCEQNLNHDAMYWYRQDPGQGLRLIYYSQIVNDFQKGDIAEGYSVSREKKESFPLTVTSAQKNPTAFYLCASSIRGRGGELFFGEGSRLTVL.